This passage covers 28 T cell receptor beta chains from one sample sequenced in a study of blood T cell repertoires in COVID-19. Assay used: immunoSEQ multiplex PCR; TCRdb lists only in-frame clones, some missing. The table includes approximately 210,000 clones, around 81% detected once. The specimen was PBMCs or T cells enriched from blood (not recorded which). Every receptor here comes from a woman aged 50 to 60 with acute COVID-19.

This chain links TRBV7-3 with TRBJ2-3; 11 bases agree with TRBD1. CDR1 and CDR2 (germline): SGHTA, FQGTGA. CDR3 size: 15 residues. The trim removed 4 bases at V and 5 bases at J, leaving 5 bases unmatched. CDR3 protein: CASSSRTGGLDTQYF. CDR3 sequence (DNA): TGTGCCAGCAGCTCTCGGACAGGGGGCTTAGATACGCAGTATTTT.

V gene TRBV30 combines with J gene TRBJ2-7; 7 nucleotides align to TRBD2. V gave up 3 bases and J gave up 3 bases; unmatched junction bases: 17. The CDR3 loop spans 17 amino acids. Germline V gene lookup returns CDR1 GTSNPN and CDR2 SVGIG (reference sequence). The CDR3 bases are TGTGCCTGGAGCTCCCCGCCGGGGCTAGCGGAGTACTACGAGCAGTACTTC. Protein product: CAWSSPPGLAEYYEQYF.

This clone was seen a handful of times. The DNA for the CDR3 is TGCGCCAGCAGCCAAGGTGCAGGGGGAATTTCGAGCTCCTATAATTCACCCCTCCACTTT. Protein: CASSQGAGGISSSYNSPLHF. This chain uses TRBV4-3 with TRBJ1-6, with TRBD1 matching over 7 bases. CDR3 length: 20 amino acids. Trimming cost V 1 base and J 0 bases; bases outside gene matches: 12. Germline V gene sequence: CDR1 LGHNA, CDR2 YSLEER.

The chain couples TRBV4-1 to TRBJ2-5; 8 bases are a match to TRBD1. This CDR3 region has 15 residues. V dropped 4 bases and J dropped 4; count of bases not matched to a gene: 8. Looked up from germline, CDR1 is MGHRA and CDR2 is YSYEKL. Here the CDR3 reads CASSRIRTGLETQYF. In DNA, the CDR3 is TGCGCCAGCAGCCGCATAAGGACAGGGCTAGAGACCCAGTACTTC.

This rearrangement joins TRBV28 to TRBJ1-1; D call uncertain. The CDR3 is 11 amino acids. The V end was cut by 7 bases, the J end by 2 bases, with 5 bases between. The germline gives CDR1 MDHEN, CDR2 SYDVKM. The CDR3 reads CASILNTEAFF. In DNA, the CDR3 is TGTGCCAGCATCCTAAACACTGAAGCTTTCTTT.

Only a few counts were recorded for this clone. The chain is built from TRBV7-8 and TRBJ1-1, with a tentative D call TRBD1 (5 bases). CDR1 is SGHVS, CDR2 FQNEAQ, per germline. The CDR3 covers 17 residues. Trimming shortened V by 4 bases and J by 0 bases, and 18 bases separated the two germline ends. The CDR3 is CASSSEPRQRMNTEAFF. The CDR3 nucleotides read TGTGCCAGCAGCTCCGAACCTCGACAGAGAATGAACACTGAAGCTTTCTTT.

This clone was counted between two and nine times. This chain uses TRBV27 with TRBJ1-3, with D unresolved. CDR1 is MNHEY, CDR2 SMNVEV, per germline (reference sequence). V was shortened by 9 bases and J by 2 bases, with 5 bases between the two germline ends. This CDR3 is 11 amino acids long. The CDR3 loop reads CARTAGNTIYF. The CDR3 coding sequence is TGTGCCAGGACTGCTGGAAACACCATATATTTT.

The V call is TRBV27, the J call TRBJ2-2, with 10 positions matching TRBD1. V lost 7 bases, J lost 6 bases, and 11 bases stayed unmatched. The CDR3 totals 16 residues. Looked up from germline, CDR1 is MNHEY and CDR2 is SMNVEV (reference sequence). The CDR3 here is CASTPSGDRGSGELFF. Here the CDR3 DNA reads TGTGCCAGCACCCCGTCCGGGGACAGGGGCTCCGGGGAGCTGTTTTTT.

V and J are TRBV24-1 and TRBJ2-5; 7 nucleotides agree with TRBD1. The CDR3 has 14 amino acids. Trimming removed 8 bases from V and 2 bases from J; junction bases left unmatched: 7. CDR1 and CDR2 from the germline V gene are KGHDR and SFDVKD. DNA for the CDR3: TGTGCCACCACCGGGACAGAGAGACAAGAGACCCAGTACTTC. Protein sequence: CATTGTERQETQYF.

The V call is TRBV13, the J call TRBJ2-5, with 9 bases that match TRBD2. There are 15 residues in the CDR3. Germline V CDR1 and CDR2: PRHDT, FYEKMQ (reference sequence). The V segment lost 1 base and the J segment 4 bases; nucleotides outside the gene matches: 4. The CDR3 spells CASSLVAGGPETQYF. CDR3 nucleotide sequence: TGTGCCAGCAGCTTAGTTGCGGGGGGGCCAGAGACCCAGTACTTC.

The gene calls are TRBV3-1 (or the pseudogene TRBV3-2) and TRBJ1-2, with D maybe TRBD1 (5 bases). Germline CDR1 LGHDT, CDR2 YNNKEL (reference sequence). This CDR3 is built from 17 residues. The germline V and J ends were trimmed by 3 bases and 8 bases, with 25 bases remaining between them. CDR3 bases: TGTGCCAGCAGCCACCCCGATGGCAGGGTGGAAGGTCGGGGCTACACCTTC. Translated, it gives CASSHPDGRVEGRGYTF.

The chain combines TRBV6-5 with TRBJ1-4; 8 bases are a match to TRBD1. This CDR3 is built from 15 residues. Germline V CDR1 and CDR2: MNHEY, SVGAGI. V lost 6 bases, J lost 8 bases, and 11 bases stayed unmatched. CDR3 bases: TGTGCCAGCAGAGATACCCAGGGGGCAATCGAAAAACTGTTTTTT. Translation gives CASRDTQGAIEKLFF.

J is TRBJ1-1 and V is TRBV30; no clear D. V was cut by 3 bases and J by 1 base, with 9 bases left in between. CDR3 size: 13 residues. Per the germline V gene, CDR1 is GTSNPN and CDR2 is SVGIG (reference sequence). The CDR3 sequence is CAWSYSKNTEAFF. The CDR3 DNA is TGTGCCTGGAGCTACAGCAAGAACACTGAAGCTTTCTTT.

The chain links TRBV28 to TRBJ2-7; D is ambiguous. Germline V CDR1 and CDR2: MDHEN, SYDVKM. The V end was cut by 11 bases, the J end by 2 bases, with 13 bases between. The CDR3 is made up of 12 amino acids. DNA for the CDR3: TGTGCCTCCCGAGACACCCCCTACGAGCAGTACTTC. Amino acids: CASRDTPYEQYF.

V and J are TRBV10-3 and TRBJ2-7; D unclear. The V and J ends lost 5 bases and 0 bases respectively, with 8 bases between them. The CDR3 loop spans 13 amino acids. The germline gives CDR1 ENHRY, CDR2 SYGVKD. Here the CDR3 reads CAISPASSYEQYF. Written as DNA, the CDR3 is TGTGCCATCAGTCCTGCCAGCTCCTACGAGCAGTACTTC.

The chain recombines TRBV20-1 with TRBJ2-2; D might be TRBD1 (5 bases). Trimming removed 3 bases from V and 5 bases from J, with 7 bases in between. Per the germline V gene, CDR1 is DFQATT and CDR2 is SNEGSKA (reference sequence). The CDR3 consists of 12 residues. The CDR3 nucleotides read TGCAGTGCTAGTCAGGGTACCGGGGAGCTGTTTTTT. This codes for CSASQGTGELFF.

J is TRBJ1-4 and V is TRBV6-2 or TRBV6-3; no firm D call. V lost 2 bases and J 0 bases, leaving 16 bases between the germline ends. The CDR3 length is 18 residues. Germline CDR1 is MNHEY and CDR2 is SVGEGT. CDR3 loop: CASSYASRVSTTNEKLFF. The CDR3 nucleotides read TGTGCCAGCAGTTACGCCTCCCGGGTTTCGACAACTAATGAAAAACTGTTTTTT.

This clone was seen only a few times. The J gene is TRBJ2-7, the V gene TRBV18; D is uncertain. Germline V gene data show CDR1 as KGHSH and CDR2 as LQKENI. V gave up 3 bases and J gave up 3 bases, with 9 bases separating them. The CDR3 consists of 13 residues. For the CDR3, the DNA is TGTGCCAGCTCACCTCTCTCCAGCTACGAGCAGTACTTC. This encodes CASSPLSSYEQYF.

The V call is TRBV28, the J call TRBJ1-4; TRBD1 matches 8 bases. Unmatched junction bases numbered 9, after V lost 3 bases and J lost 3 bases. The CDR3 loop spans 17 amino acids. Germline CDR1 is MDHEN and CDR2 is SYDVKM. The CDR3 loop reads CASSFTGRGLSNEKLFF. CDR3 coding DNA: TGTGCCAGCAGTTTTACCGGCAGGGGGCTATCTAATGAAAAACTGTTTTTT.

The chain joins TRBV7-2 to TRBJ2-1, with 7 bases matching TRBD1. This CDR3 is built from 15 residues. The V gene end was trimmed by 7 bases and the J gene end by 7 bases; junction bases not matched to a gene: 13. CDR1 SGHTA and CDR2 FQGNSA come from the germline V gene. The CDR3 loop reads CASTKDQGQNNEQFF. As DNA, the CDR3 is TGTGCCAGCACCAAAGACCAGGGACAGAATAATGAGCAGTTCTTC.

The chain joins TRBV30 to TRBJ2-7; D perhaps matches TRBD1 (6 bases). This CDR3 is built from 12 residues. V lost 7 bases to trimming and J lost 6 bases, with 16 bases between them. CDR1 is GTSNPN and CDR2 is SVGIG in the germline V gene (reference sequence). In DNA, the CDR3 is TGTGCCTTTGGACAGTCATTAAGCGAGCAGTACTTC. As protein: CAFGQSLSEQYF.

The chain carries TRBV7-2 and TRBJ2-5; D is possibly TRBD2 (5 bases). The CDR3 consists of 18 residues. From germline, CDR1 is SGHTA and CDR2 FQGNSA. V was clipped by 2 bases and J by 1 base, with 20 bases between them. CDR3 sequence (DNA): TGTGCCAGCAGCTTATTGGTGGTGGCAGGACTGCCCCAAGAGACCCAGTACTTC. Translated, it gives CASSLLVVAGLPQETQYF.

CDR3 nucleotide sequence: TGTGCCAGCAGCGACAGGGGAGGTCCTTCTGGAAACACCATATATTTT. This gives the protein CASSDRGGPSGNTIYF. The V call is TRBV11-3, the J call TRBJ1-3, with 8 nucleotides matching TRBD1. The CDR3 loop spans 16 amino acids. V was pared by 5 bases and J by 1 base, with 7 bases of the junction left unmatched. CDR1 is SGHNT and CDR2 is YENEEA in the germline V gene.

The chain combines TRBV10-3 with TRBJ1-5; D not certain. The CDR3 spans 14 residues. The germline V gene encodes CDR1 ENHRY and CDR2 SYGVKD. Deletions cut 0 bases from V and 11 bases from J, with 14 bases between. In DNA, the CDR3 is TGTGCCATCAGTGAGTCGATACAGCCAGGCGCCCAGCATTTT. It translates to CAISESIQPGAQHF.

This CDR3 reads CASSQAGLTEAFF. CDR3 DNA sequence: TGTGCCAGCAGCCAAGCGGGGTTGACTGAAGCTTTCTTT. The chain couples TRBV3-1 (or the pseudogene TRBV3-2) to TRBJ1-1; D call uncertain. Trimming took 1 base from V and 5 from J, leaving 8 bases between them. This CDR3 has 13 residues. CDR1 and CDR2 (germline): LGHDT, YNNKEL (reference sequence).

CDR3: CASSSPGTSSLETQYF. Here the CDR3 DNA reads TGTGCCAGCAGTTCCCCAGGCACTAGCTCCCTAGAGACCCAGTACTTC. The J gene is TRBJ2-5, the V gene TRBV28; D is perhaps TRBD2 (6 bases). CDR1 and CDR2 from the germline V gene are MDHEN and SYDVKM. CDR3 length: 16 amino acids. The V end was cut by 4 bases, the J end by 4 bases, with 19 bases between. Full variable domain (outside the CDR3, taken from reference TRBV28 and TRBJ2-5): DVKVTQSSRYLVKRTGEKVFLECVQDMDHENMFWYRQDPGLGLRLIYFSYDVKMKEKGDIPEGYSVSREKKERFSLILESASTNQTSMYLCASSSPGTSSLETQYFGPGTRLLVL.

The V call is TRBV28, the J call TRBJ1-2, with 8 bases lining up with TRBD1. J was trimmed by 2 bases and V by 8 bases; bases with no gene match: 4. Germline V lookup: CDR1 MDHEN, CDR2 SYDVKM. This CDR3 is built from 13 residues. Written as DNA, the CDR3 is TGTGCCAGCTCCCCAGGGGGCAACTATGGCTACACCTTC. Translated: CASSPGGNYGYTF.

The chain has TRBV7-8 and TRBJ2-3; 7 nucleotides match TRBD1. The ends lost 1 base at V and 4 bases at J; junction bases unmatched: 8. Germline V gene sequence: CDR1 SGHVS, CDR2 FQNEAQ. The CDR3 is made up of 16 amino acids. The CDR3 DNA follows: TGTGCCAGCAGCTTAGGGCTGGGGCAGGGGGCAGATACGCAGTATTTT. Protein product: CASSLGLGQGADTQYF.